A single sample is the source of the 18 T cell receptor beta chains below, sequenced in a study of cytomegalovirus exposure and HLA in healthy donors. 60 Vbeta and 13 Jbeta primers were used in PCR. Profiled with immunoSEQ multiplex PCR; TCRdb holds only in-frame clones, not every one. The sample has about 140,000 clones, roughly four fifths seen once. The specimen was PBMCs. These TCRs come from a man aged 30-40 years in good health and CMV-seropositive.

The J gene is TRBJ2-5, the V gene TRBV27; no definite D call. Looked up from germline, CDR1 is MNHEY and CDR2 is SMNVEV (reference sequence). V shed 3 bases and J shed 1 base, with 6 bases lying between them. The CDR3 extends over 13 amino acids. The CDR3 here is CASSFGSQETQYF. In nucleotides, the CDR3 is TGTGCCAGCAGTTTTGGCAGCCAAGAGACCCAGTACTTC.

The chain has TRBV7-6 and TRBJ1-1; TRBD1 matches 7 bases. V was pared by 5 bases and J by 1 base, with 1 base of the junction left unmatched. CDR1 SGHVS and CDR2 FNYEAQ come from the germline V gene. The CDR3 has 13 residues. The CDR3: CASSRGRNTEAFF. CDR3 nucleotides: TGTGCCAGCAGCAGGGGGCGGAACACTGAAGCTTTCTTT.

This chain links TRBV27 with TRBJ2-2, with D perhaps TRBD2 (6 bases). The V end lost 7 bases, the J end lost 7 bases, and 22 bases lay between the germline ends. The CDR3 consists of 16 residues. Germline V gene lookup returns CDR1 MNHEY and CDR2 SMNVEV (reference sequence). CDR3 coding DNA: TGTGCCAGCACCCTCGGAGGGAGCGGTGGAGTCGGGGAGCTGTTTTTT. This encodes CASTLGGSGGVGELFF.

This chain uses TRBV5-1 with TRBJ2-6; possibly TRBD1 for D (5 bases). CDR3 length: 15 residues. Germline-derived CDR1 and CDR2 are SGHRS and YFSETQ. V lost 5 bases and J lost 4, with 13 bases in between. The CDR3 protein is CASSLSGHGANVLTF. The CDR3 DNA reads TGCGCCAGCAGTTTGTCAGGGCACGGGGCCAACGTCCTGACTTTC.

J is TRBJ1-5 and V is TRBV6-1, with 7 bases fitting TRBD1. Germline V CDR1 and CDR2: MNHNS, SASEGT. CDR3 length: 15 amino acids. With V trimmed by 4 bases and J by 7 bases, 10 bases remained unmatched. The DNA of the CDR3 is TGTGCCAGCAGTGCCACAGGGGCCGGGTTGCAGCCCCAGCATTTT. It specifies CASSATGAGLQPQHF.

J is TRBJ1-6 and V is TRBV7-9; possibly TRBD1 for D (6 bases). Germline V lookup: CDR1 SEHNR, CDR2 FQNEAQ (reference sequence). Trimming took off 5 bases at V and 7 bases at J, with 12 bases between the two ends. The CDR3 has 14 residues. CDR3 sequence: CASSLQGGNSPLHF. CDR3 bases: TGTGCCAGCAGCCTACAGGGTGGGAATTCACCCCTCCACTTT.

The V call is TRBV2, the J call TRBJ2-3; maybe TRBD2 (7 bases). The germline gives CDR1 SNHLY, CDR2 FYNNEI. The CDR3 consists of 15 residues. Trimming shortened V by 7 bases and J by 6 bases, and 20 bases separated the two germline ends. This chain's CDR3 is CASKGGRGFLDTQYF. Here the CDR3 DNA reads TGTGCCAGCAAGGGGGGGAGGGGGTTTTTGGATACGCAGTATTTT.

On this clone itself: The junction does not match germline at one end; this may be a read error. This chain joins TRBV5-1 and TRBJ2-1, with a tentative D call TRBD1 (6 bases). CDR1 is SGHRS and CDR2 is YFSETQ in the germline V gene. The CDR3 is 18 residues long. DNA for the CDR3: TGCGTCAGCAGCCCCGCCGTCGGTGGCAGGGGCGTTTACAATGAGCAGTTCTTC. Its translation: CVSSPAVGGRGVYNEQFF.

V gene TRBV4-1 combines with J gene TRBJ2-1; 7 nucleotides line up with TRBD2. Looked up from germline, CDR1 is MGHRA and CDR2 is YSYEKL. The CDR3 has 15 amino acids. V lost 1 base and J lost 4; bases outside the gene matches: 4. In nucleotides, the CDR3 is TGCGCCAGCAGCCAAGTGCTAGCGGAGTACAATGAGCAGTTCTTC. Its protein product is CASSQVLAEYNEQFF.

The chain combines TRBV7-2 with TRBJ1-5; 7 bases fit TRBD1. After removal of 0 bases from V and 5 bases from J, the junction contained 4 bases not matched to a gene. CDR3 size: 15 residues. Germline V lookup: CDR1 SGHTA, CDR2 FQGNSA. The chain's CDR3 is CASSLAAGGYQPQHF. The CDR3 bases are TGTGCCAGCAGCTTAGCCGCAGGGGGGTATCAGCCCCAGCATTTT.

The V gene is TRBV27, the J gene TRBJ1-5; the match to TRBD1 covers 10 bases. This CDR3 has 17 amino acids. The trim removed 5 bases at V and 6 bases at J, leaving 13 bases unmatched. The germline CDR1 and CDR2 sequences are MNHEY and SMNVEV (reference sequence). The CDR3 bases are TGTGCCAGCAGTCCCTCAGGGACAGGGGTTGGCTTTCAGCCCCAGCATTTT. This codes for CASSPSGTGVGFQPQHF.

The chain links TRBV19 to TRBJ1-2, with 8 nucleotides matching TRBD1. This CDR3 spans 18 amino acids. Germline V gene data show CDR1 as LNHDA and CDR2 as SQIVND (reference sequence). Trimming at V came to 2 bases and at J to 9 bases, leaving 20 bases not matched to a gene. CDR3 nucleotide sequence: TGTGCCAGTAGTATATCTTTGGCAGGGGGCGGATTTTCCAAAAGCTACACCTTC. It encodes CASSISLAGGGFSKSYTF.

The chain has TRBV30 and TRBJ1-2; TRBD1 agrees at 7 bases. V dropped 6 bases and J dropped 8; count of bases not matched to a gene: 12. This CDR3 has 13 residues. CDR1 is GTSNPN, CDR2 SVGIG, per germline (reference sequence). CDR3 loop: CACSSVQGGGYTF. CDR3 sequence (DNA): TGTGCCTGTAGTTCTGTCCAGGGGGGCGGCTACACCTTC. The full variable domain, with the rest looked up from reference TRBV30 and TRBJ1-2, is SQTIHQWPATLVQPVGSPLSLECTVEGTSNPNLYWYRQAAGRGLQLLFYSVGIGQISSEVPQNLSASRPQDRQFILSSKKLLLSDSGFYLCACSSVQGGGYTFGSGTRLTVV.

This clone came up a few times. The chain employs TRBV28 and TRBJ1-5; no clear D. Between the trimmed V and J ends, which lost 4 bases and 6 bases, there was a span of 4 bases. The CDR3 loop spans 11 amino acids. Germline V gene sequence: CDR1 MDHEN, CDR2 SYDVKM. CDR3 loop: CASSYGQPQHF. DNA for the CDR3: TGTGCCAGCAGTTACGGTCAGCCCCAGCATTTT.

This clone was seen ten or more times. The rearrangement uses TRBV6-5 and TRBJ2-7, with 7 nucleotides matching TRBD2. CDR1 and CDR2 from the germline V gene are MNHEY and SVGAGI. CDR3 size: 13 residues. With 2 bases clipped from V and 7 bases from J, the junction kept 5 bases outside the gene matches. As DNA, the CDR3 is TGTGCCAGCAGTTACCCTGGAGCGGGGGAGCAGTACTTC. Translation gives CASSYPGAGEQYF.

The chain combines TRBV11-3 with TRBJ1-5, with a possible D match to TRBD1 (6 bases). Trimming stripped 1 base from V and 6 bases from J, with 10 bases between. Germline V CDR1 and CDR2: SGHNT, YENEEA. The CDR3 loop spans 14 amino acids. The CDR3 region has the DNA TGTGCCAGCAGCTTAGTTCAGGGGCTTCAGCCCCAGCATTTT. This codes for CASSLVQGLQPQHF.

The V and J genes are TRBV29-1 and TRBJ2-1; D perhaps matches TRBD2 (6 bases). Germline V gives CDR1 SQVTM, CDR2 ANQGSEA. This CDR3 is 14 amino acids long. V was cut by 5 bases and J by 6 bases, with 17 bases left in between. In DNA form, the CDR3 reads TGCAGCGTTCTAAGCGGAGGGTTTGGCAATGAGCAGTTCTTC. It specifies CSVLSGGFGNEQFF.

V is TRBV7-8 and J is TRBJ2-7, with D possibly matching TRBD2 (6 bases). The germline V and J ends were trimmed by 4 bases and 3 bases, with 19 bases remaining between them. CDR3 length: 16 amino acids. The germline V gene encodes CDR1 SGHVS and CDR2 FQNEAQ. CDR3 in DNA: TGTGCCAGCAGCTGGCCCGGTGGGGGGAACGACTACGAGCAGTACTTC. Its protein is CASSWPGGGNDYEQYF.